This T cell receptor beta chain was found in a study of spatial heterogeneity in lung cancer (dated by TCRdb to the late 2010s). For context, the study as a whole: Donors were some 67 patients with early-stage, untreated non-small cell lung cancer from the lung TRACERx cohort. Follow-up PBMC samples were sequenced whenever the samples were available, and the median time to follow-up was about 2 years after resection. Nonsynonymous mutation counts, determined by whole-exome sequencing of tumor tissue, were related to TCR repertoire features. In the raw uncorrected reads, each unique combination of TCR and UMI appeared on average more than ten times. At surgery, 220 tumor regions, almost 65 matched nontumor lung samples and 45 to 60 PBMC samples were TCR-sequenced for both alpha and beta chains. Beta-chain transcripts were consistently detected in greater numbers than alpha-chain transcripts, which likely reflects a higher abundance of beta-chain transcripts. In non-small cell lung cancer, the study quantitatively compared TCR alpha and beta repertoires across several tumor regions, matched nontumor lung, and blood.

The CDR3 goes from the cysteine to the phenylalanine over 15 residues. The only DNA kept is the CDR3, 45 bases in frame from the first base. The junction shows trimming of 5 bases on V and 3 bases on J, plus 14 bases between the germline ends. CDR1 SGHTA and CDR2 FQGTGA are derived from the germline V gene. The library was built by means of 5' RACE. These reads were obtained on a NextSeq 500. In the TCR library protocol, a unique molecular identifier was attached to each TCR cDNA molecule so that PCR and sequencing errors could be corrected. Processing in the source paper ran as follows. TCR identification, UMI-based error correction and CDR3 extraction were all carried out with Decombinator tools. TCRs above a frequency of 2 per 1,000, corresponding to the top 1% of the tumor frequency distribution, were defined as expanded. Each repertoire was subsampled 100 times to 5,000 TCRs, after which Renyi diversity was computed with the R vegan package. CDR3 similarity networks were built from amino acid triplet string-kernel similarity, with CDR3s being connected when pairwise similarity was above 0.82. TCRdb's own reprocessing of the public reads used fastp at Q25 and MiXCR and kept productive beta chains. For every CDR3 protein sequence, its rows merge into one entry that carries the most common genes and DNA. V and J calls and clone size were set by TCRdb, not the authors. The sample contains about 110,000 distinct CDR3 sequences, roughly a tenth of them found a single time. The ten largest clones represent roughly a quarter of the sample.

Study-wide findings and limitations: Additional single-cell paired TCR alpha and beta sequencing was considered necessary to confirm, at a functional level, the hypothesis that regional TCRs recognize regional mutations. Comparisons of baseline and follow-up blood repertoires included only 14 patients. Ubiquitous expanded tumor TCRs were detected in blood more often at tumor resection than at routine follow-up.

As regards this clonotype: There is no known antigen for this receptor. There are no base qualities to consult, and no much larger clone falls within one base.

Sample time point, as interpreted from the label and publication: blood at routine non-recurrence follow-up after resection. Without any cell sorting, TCR sequencing was performed on whole RNA extracted either from tumor and nontumor lung tissue or from cryopreserved PBMC samples. Patients were selected for TCR sequencing only if sufficient RNA was available from at least two tumor regions. The receptor was derived from a female donor with early-stage non-small cell lung cancer. The rearranged chain carries TRBV7-3 and TRBJ2-1; possibly the D gene is TRBD2, per 6 matching bases. The sequencing used PBMCs, collected at follow-up. The CDR3 region has the sequence CASSQSGADYNEQFF. The nucleotide sequence reads TGTGCCAGCAGCCAATCGGGAGCAGACTACAATGAGCAGTTCTTC.